Shown below are 2 T cell receptor beta chains from a single sample sequenced in a study of blood T cell repertoires in COVID-19. Sequencing used immunoSEQ multiplex PCR; TCRdb keeps in-frame clones, though not all of them. The sample holds approximately 160,000 clones; approximately 83% are singletons and the top ten take around 8.4%. The sample taken for sequencing was peripheral blood. All receptors derive from a woman aged 80 or older with active or convalescent COVID-19.

The rearrangement joins TRBV6-4 to TRBJ2-2, with D unclear. Per the germline V gene, CDR1 is MRHNA and CDR2 is SNTAGT. The CDR3 is 12 residues long. Trimming pared 2 bases from V and 8 bases from J, leaving 6 bases between. CDR3 coding DNA: TGTGCCAGCAGTGACGGGCCTGGGGAGCTGTTTTTT. Residues: CASSDGPGELFF.

V and J are TRBV5-1 and TRBJ2-1; D perhaps matches TRBD1 (5 bases). Trimming took off 0 bases at V and 2 bases at J, with 9 bases between the two ends. From germline, CDR1 is SGHRS and CDR2 YFSETQ. This CDR3 comprises 15 residues. The CDR3 region is CASSLEGYPYNEQFF. Written as DNA, the CDR3 is TGCGCCAGCAGCTTGGAGGGGTACCCCTACAATGAGCAGTTCTTC. The entire variable domain, with the rest obtained from reference TRBV5-1 and TRBJ2-1, is as follows: KAGVTQTPRYLIKTRGQQVTLSCSPISGHRSVSWYQQTPGQGLQFLFEYFSETQRNKGNFPGRFSGRQFSNSRSEMNVSTLELGDSALYLCASSLEGYPYNEQFFGPGTRLTVL.